This record looks at one TCR beta chain sequence and its context. As yet, its antigen is unknown. CDR3 length: 15 residues. Per the germline V gene, CDR1 is ENHRY and CDR2 is SYGVKD. The V and J ends lost 0 bases and 1 base, in that order; junction bases with no gene match: 3. The data belong to a study of early T cells in non-severe SARS-CoV-2 infection. Study results and limitations: Lookups in VDJdb leaned toward anti-spike CD8 responses and missed private and CD4 specificities.

Each single cDNA molecule received a unique molecular identifier. TCRdb used MiXCR to reprocess the 5' RACE reads, holding one entry per CDR3 protein. Here the sample spans around 88,000 distinct CDR3 sequences, over 13% being singletons. Sequences were obtained from whole blood. The rearrangement uses TRBV10-3 and TRBJ2-7; 7 nucleotides match TRBD2. The source of this sequence is an adult who was a healthcare worker with PCR-confirmed SARS-CoV-2 infection or an uninfected control (not recorded which). The CDR3 here is CAISESSGGSYEQYF. The CDR3 DNA is TGTGCCATCAGTGAGTCGTCGGGGGGTTCCTACGAGCAGTACTTC.